This TCR beta chain was obtained from a study of CD8+ T cells in alopecia areata. Study-wide background: Treated patients were given 5 to 10 mg oral tofacitinib twice daily.

V shed 2 bases and J 9 bases; nucleotides not matched to a gene: 5. This CDR3 is built from 14 residues. The germline V gene encodes CDR1 SGHRS and CDR2 YFSETQ. Reverse transcribed after extraction, RNA yielded cDNA as the sequencing template. Libraries were prepared by immunoSEQ multiplex PCR; TCRdb keeps only in-frame clonotypes and omits some of them. Of fewer than 200,000 clones listed, 59% were seen once; the top ten hold about 15%. The gene calls are TRBV5-1 and TRBJ2-1; 10 nucleotides agree with TRBD2. Source: CD4+ T cells sorted from blood, taken at week 0. The receptor comes from a human donor with alopecia areata. The CDR3 DNA is TGCGCCAGCAGCTTAACTAGCGGGGTTATTGAGCAGTTCTTC. It specifies CASSLTSGVIEQFF.